This is a list of T cell receptor beta chains from one sample in a study of lymphopenia after photon versus proton radiotherapy. Some clones are missing from TCRdb's copy, which holds only in-frame ones; the method was immunoSEQ multiplex PCR. The sample holds around 24,000 clones, 75% to 90% seen once. Material: peripheral blood, obtained from a patient treated with photon-based radiotherapy. Receptor source: a man aged 25-45 years with gastric cancer. Both conserved end residues are part of each CDR3. The D gene is left open where the match is weak. Part of the rows lack a size; the others show once, few, many or a class for expanded clones.

clone_size d_call j_call v_call cdr3_aa cdr3_nt
few . TRBJ1-1 TRBV29-1 CSVEDLGTTEAFF TGCAGCGTTGAAGATCTGGGGACCACTGAAGCTTTCTTT
. . TRBJ1-5 TRBV7-9 CASSSMSGGNQPQHF TGTGCCAGCAGCTCAATGTCCGGCGGCAATCAGCCCCAGCATTTT
. . TRBJ1-1 TRBV5-8 CASSWNRATEAFF TGTGCCAGCAGCTGGAACAGGGCCACTGAAGCTTTCTTT
. . TRBJ1-1 TRBV6-1 CASSEGGITEAFF TGTGCCAGCAGTGAGGGGGGGATCACTGAAGCTTTCTTT
. . TRBJ2-3 TRBV9 CASSVDGTYSTDTQYF TGTGCCAGCAGCGTAGATGGGACGTATAGCACAGATACGCAGTATTTT
. . TRBJ2-5 TRBV2 CASIDQGETQYF TGTGCCAGCATTGATCAGGGAGAGACCCAGTACTTC
. . TRBJ1-2 TRBV4-3 CASSQGQLNYGYTF TGCGCCAGCAGCCAAGGGCAGCTAAACTATGGCTACACCTTC
. TRBD1 TRBJ1-2 TRBV7-9 CASRGTDDYGYTF TGTGCCAGCAGAGGGACAGACGACTATGGCTACACCTTC
. TRBD1 TRBJ2-7 TRBV5-6 CASSKGQGRYEQYF TGTGCCAGCAGCAAGGGACAGGGGAGATACGAGCAGTACTTC
. . TRBJ2-1 TRBV28 CASSQREGILNEQFF TGTGCCAGCAGTCAACGGGAAGGGATCCTTAATGAGCAGTTCTTC
. . TRBJ2-2 TRBV7-3 CASSPLRDNTGELFF TGTGCCAGCAGCCCCCTTAGGGATAACACCGGGGAGCTGTTTTTT
. TRBD1 TRBJ2-1 TRBV7-2 CASSLVGRGRNEQFF TGTGCCAGCAGCTTAGTGGGCAGGGGGCGTAATGAGCAGTTCTTC
. . TRBJ2-1 TRBV14 CASSQDFNNEQFF TGTGCCAGCAGCCAAGACTTTAACAATGAGCAGTTCTTC
. . TRBJ2-1 TRBV5-1 CASSLRLEGNEQFF TGCGCCAGCAGCTTAAGACTAGAGGGGAATGAGCAGTTCTTC